A single sample is the source of the 26 T cell receptor beta chains below, sequenced in a study of control samples from healthy donors and cancer patients. Sequenced by immunoSEQ multiplex PCR; TCRdb stores in-frame clones only, minus some. The sample lists around 110,000 clones; roughly 92% were seen once. The specimen was blood. The receptors here all came from a man aged 25 to 40 in good health.

The chain is built from TRBV24-1 and TRBJ1-1; D is undetermined. The CDR3 runs 17 residues. With 0 bases removed from V and 1 base from J, the gap between germline ends came to 14 bases. Per germline, CDR1 KGHDR and CDR2 SFDVKD. CDR3 sequence: CATSDLLPDQENTEAFF. The CDR3 nucleotides read TGTGCCACCAGTGATTTGCTACCCGATCAGGAGAACACTGAAGCTTTCTTT.

The chain is built from TRBV7-2 and TRBJ1-2, with D uncertain. The CDR3 has 15 amino acids. Trimming stripped 3 bases from V and 5 bases from J, with 16 bases between. Germline CDR1 and CDR2: SGHTA and FQGNSA. CDR3 loop: CASSFRTGPEYGYTF. CDR3 DNA sequence: TGTGCCAGCAGCTTCCGGACCGGCCCTGAGTATGGCTACACCTTC.

V gene TRBV7-9 combines with J gene TRBJ2-5; 7 bases line up with TRBD2. Germline V lookup: CDR1 SEHNR, CDR2 FQNEAQ (reference sequence). This CDR3 is built from 15 residues. Unmatched junction bases numbered 12, after V lost 7 bases and J lost 4 bases. In DNA, the CDR3 is TGTGCCAGCACCCCGTGGGGGGGGACGGGAGAGACCCAGTACTTC. This sequence encodes CASTPWGGTGETQYF.

The chain combines TRBV6-6 with TRBJ1-3; D is unresolved. Germline lookup yields CDR1 MNHNY and CDR2 SVGAGI (reference sequence). The V gene lost 8 bases and the J gene lost 8 bases, with 13 bases spanning the gap. The CDR3 has 12 residues. The CDR3 bases are TGTGCCAGCTTTAGTCCCGGGGACACCATATATTTT. It is translated as CASFSPGDTIYF.

V usage is TRBV2 and J usage is TRBJ1-2; 10 positions agree with TRBD1. This CDR3 has 14 amino acids. Germline V lookup: CDR1 SNHLY, CDR2 FYNNEI. Germline trimming cut 8 bases from V and 4 bases from J; bases unmatched to any gene: 7. CDR3 sequence: CASETGGAGYGYTF. DNA for the CDR3: TGTGCCAGCGAGACAGGGGGCGCCGGCTATGGCTACACCTTC. Together with reference TRBV2 and TRBJ1-2, the CDR3 gives the full variable domain: EPEVTQTPSHQVTQMGQEVILRCVPISNHLYFYWYRQILGQKVEFLVSFYNNEISEKSEIFDDQFSVERPDGSNFTLKIRSTKLEDSAMYFCASETGGAGYGYTFGSGTRLTVV.

CDR3 loop: CASSPRDRANTGELFF. CDR3 sequence (DNA): TGTGCCAGCTCACCCCGGGACAGGGCGAACACCGGGGAGCTGTTTTTT. This chain joins TRBV18 and TRBJ2-2; 9 nucleotides match TRBD1. CDR1 KGHSH and CDR2 LQKENI come from the germline V gene. The ends lost 3 bases at V and 0 bases at J; junction bases unmatched: 2. The CDR3 contains 16 residues.

The chain combines TRBV5-4 with TRBJ1-1, with D possibly TRBD1 on 5 matching bases. Germline CDR1 and CDR2: SGHNT and YYREEE (reference sequence). V dropped 0 bases and J dropped 3 bases, with 6 bases sitting between them. The CDR3 has 13 residues. For the CDR3, the DNA is TGTGCCAGCAGCTTGGTGGGGGACACTGAAGCTTTCTTT. Translated: CASSLVGDTEAFF.

This chain joins TRBV2 and TRBJ1-1; possibly TRBD1 for D (6 bases). CDR1 is SNHLY and CDR2 is FYNNEI in the germline V gene. The CDR3 contains 14 residues. V lost 10 bases and J lost 7, with 22 bases in between. The CDR3 sequence: CATRSRRGAGEAFF. The CDR3 DNA follows: TGTGCCACACGAAGCAGGCGGGGGGCGGGTGAAGCTTTCTTT.

The rearrangement links TRBV28 to TRBJ1-5; D remains ambiguous. The CDR3 consists of 12 residues. V shed 3 bases and J shed 6 bases, with 6 bases lying between them. Germline V gene sequence: CDR1 MDHEN, CDR2 SYDVKM. The CDR3 protein is CASSFYAQPQHF. In DNA, the CDR3 is TGTGCCAGCAGTTTCTACGCTCAGCCCCAGCATTTT. Full variable domain (remainder filled in from reference TRBV28 and TRBJ1-5): DVKVTQSSRYLVKRTGEKVFLECVQDMDHENMFWYRQDPGLGLRLIYFSYDVKMKEKGDIPEGYSVSREKKERFSLILESASTNQTSMYLCASSFYAQPQHFGDGTRLSIL.

The rearrangement joins TRBV19 to TRBJ2-1; TRBD2 might be the D (5 bases). The germline gives CDR1 LNHDA, CDR2 SQIVND (reference sequence). V was shortened by 6 bases and J by 5 bases, with 17 bases between the two germline ends. The CDR3 has 15 residues. CDR3 loop: CASRPPGFADNEQFF. CDR3 nucleotide sequence: TGTGCCAGTAGACCACCGGGGTTCGCCGACAATGAGCAGTTCTTC.

This rearrangement joins TRBV18 to TRBJ1-2; 8 nucleotides line up with TRBD1. Trimming took 5 bases from V and 7 from J; bases not matched to a gene: 6. Looked up from germline, CDR1 is KGHSH and CDR2 is LQKENI. The CDR3 totals 13 residues. CDR3 DNA: TGTGCCAGCTCATCGGGACAGGTGCGTGGCTACACCTTC. It encodes CASSSGQVRGYTF. Full variable domain (rest looked up from reference TRBV18 and TRBJ1-2): NAGVMQNPRHLVRRRGQEARLRCSPMKGHSHVYWYRQLPEEGLKFMVYLQKENIIDESGMPKERFSAEFPKEGPSILRIQQVVRGDSAAYFCASSSGQVRGYTFGSGTRLTVV.

This chain uses TRBV18 with TRBJ1-1; D is ambiguous. Deletions cut 6 bases from V and 3 bases from J, with 11 bases between. This CDR3 has 13 amino acids. Germline-derived CDR1 and CDR2 are KGHSH and LQKENI. CDR3 DNA: TGTGCCAGCTCGCTAATTGCGGACACTGAAGCTTTCTTT. Its protein product is CASSLIADTEAFF.

The chain joins TRBV28 to TRBJ1-1, with D possibly being TRBD1 (6 bases). The V end lost 8 bases, the J end lost 0 bases, and 10 bases lay between the germline ends. The CDR3 contains 13 residues. In germline, CDR1 is MDHEN, CDR2 SYDVKM. In DNA form, the CDR3 reads TGTGCCAGCCTAACAGGGCTGAACACTGAAGCTTTCTTT. It translates to CASLTGLNTEAFF.

The chain links TRBV7-9 to TRBJ1-1; D uncertain. Trimming removed 5 bases from V and 4 bases from J, with 17 bases in between. The CDR3 covers 15 residues. In germline, CDR1 is SEHNR, CDR2 FQNEAQ (reference sequence). The CDR3 here is CASSPLGSGSTEAFF. CDR3 coding DNA: TGTGCCAGCAGCCCCTTGGGATCCGGGAGCACTGAAGCTTTCTTT.

The V gene is TRBV6-2 or TRBV6-3, the J gene TRBJ2-1; no reliable D call. CDR3 length: 12 residues. The germline V gene encodes CDR1 MNHEY and CDR2 SVGEGT. Trimming removed 5 bases at V and 8 bases at J, with 10 bases between. CDR3 in DNA: TGTGCCAGCAGTCTGCCCCTTTATGAGCAGTTCTTC. It is translated as CASSLPLYEQFF.

The chain is built from TRBV28 and TRBJ1-4; no definite D call. CDR1 is MDHEN, CDR2 SYDVKM, per germline. Trimming shortened V by 2 bases and J by 0 bases, and 7 bases separated the two germline ends. CDR3 size: 15 residues. CDR3 loop: CASSLVGSTNEKLFF. CDR3 nucleotides: TGTGCCAGCAGTTTAGTTGGCTCAACTAATGAAAAACTGTTTTTT.

The chain is built from TRBV3-1 (or the pseudogene TRBV3-2) and TRBJ1-1, with 7 bases fitting TRBD1. This CDR3 contains 14 residues. The V and J ends lost 5 bases and 6 bases, in that order; junction bases with no gene match: 9. Germline CDR1 and CDR2: LGHDT and YNNKEL (reference sequence). The CDR3: CASSMGQSGAEAFF. The CDR3 region has the DNA TGTGCCAGCAGCATGGGACAGTCGGGAGCTGAAGCTTTCTTT.

The chain has TRBV5-1 and TRBJ1-4; D remains ambiguous. V was clipped by 3 bases and J by 7 bases, with 19 bases between them. Looked up from germline, CDR1 is SGHRS and CDR2 is YFSETQ. The CDR3 is made up of 16 amino acids. CDR3 nucleotide sequence: TGCGCCAGCAGCTCCACACGTGTGGGCGGAGGTGAAAAACTGTTTTTT. It encodes CASSSTRVGGGEKLFF.

The chain has TRBV6-6 and TRBJ2-5; 8 bases agree with TRBD2. Germline assignment: CDR1 MNHNY and CDR2 SVGAGI (reference sequence). CDR3 length: 13 amino acids. V shed 7 bases and J 2 bases; nucleotides not matched to a gene: 3. The CDR3 DNA is TGTGCCAGCACGGGGGGGCCTCAAGAGACCCAGTACTTC. Protein sequence: CASTGGPQETQYF.

In nucleotides, the CDR3 is TGTGCCAGCACCACCGCAGGGAAGCCGTTAGAGACCCAGTACTTC. This codes for CASTTAGKPLETQYF. This sequence joins TRBV27 and TRBJ2-5; a weak D match, TRBD1 (5 bases). The CDR3 contains 15 residues. V shed 7 bases and J shed 4 bases, with 19 bases lying between them. CDR1 is MNHEY and CDR2 is SMNVEV in the germline V gene (reference sequence).

The gene calls are TRBV18 and TRBJ1-2; no clear D gene. Germline values: CDR1 KGHSH, CDR2 LQKENI. Deletions cut 2 bases from V and 7 bases from J, with 8 bases between. The CDR3 is made up of 12 amino acids. CDR3 DNA: TGTGCCAGCTCACCAAGGGAGGGTGGCTACACCTTC. Translated, it gives CASSPREGGYTF.

CDR3 coding DNA: TGTGCCAGCAGCCGTGGGACAGGCGGCATGAACACTGAAGCTTTCTTT. This codes for CASSRGTGGMNTEAFF. The V gene is TRBV3-1 (or the pseudogene TRBV3-2), the J gene TRBJ1-1; 8 bases are a match to TRBD1. This CDR3 region has 16 residues. The germline gives CDR1 LGHDT, CDR2 YNNKEL (reference sequence). Losses at the gene ends were 4 bases for V and 0 bases for J; bases not matched to a gene: 7.

As concerns this clone: Additional DNA sequences in this sample encode the identical CDR3. V and J are TRBV6-5 and TRBJ1-1, with D possibly TRBD1 on 6 matching bases. From germline, CDR1 is MNHEY and CDR2 SVGAGI. The CDR3 consists of 15 residues. Trimming cost V 0 bases and J 4 bases, with 12 bases left between them. CDR3 nucleotide sequence: TGTGCCAGCAGTTACTCAAAGGGGGTCGGCACTGAAGCTTTCTTT. Translated, it gives CASSYSKGVGTEAFF.

The chain links TRBV5-5 to TRBJ2-7; weak D call: TRBD2 (6 bases). The CDR3 runs 15 residues. The V gene's germline CDR1 is SGHKS and CDR2 YYEKEE (reference sequence). Trimming pared 0 bases from V and 4 bases from J, leaving 14 bases between. The CDR3 here is CASSLEFGGRYEQYV. CDR3 DNA sequence: TGTGCCAGCAGCTTGGAGTTTGGGGGGAGATACGAGCAGTACGTC.

V gene TRBV6-6 combines with J gene TRBJ1-6; D is unresolved. Germline V gene lookup returns CDR1 MNHNY and CDR2 SVGAGI (reference sequence). CDR3 length: 15 amino acids. V was clipped by 6 bases and J by 5 bases, with 14 bases between them. The CDR3 loop reads CASSLMAVNNSPLHF. Here the CDR3 DNA reads TGTGCCAGCAGCCTGATGGCAGTCAATAATTCACCCCTCCACTTT.

V usage is TRBV19 and J usage is TRBJ2-7; the match to TRBD2 covers 9 bases. V lost 9 bases and J lost 6; bases outside the gene matches: 15. Germline CDR1 and CDR2: LNHDA and SQIVND (reference sequence). CDR3 length: 15 amino acids. This CDR3 is CASQTIAGAPGEQYF. CDR3 DNA: TGTGCCAGCCAAACAATAGCGGGGGCCCCGGGCGAGCAGTACTTC.